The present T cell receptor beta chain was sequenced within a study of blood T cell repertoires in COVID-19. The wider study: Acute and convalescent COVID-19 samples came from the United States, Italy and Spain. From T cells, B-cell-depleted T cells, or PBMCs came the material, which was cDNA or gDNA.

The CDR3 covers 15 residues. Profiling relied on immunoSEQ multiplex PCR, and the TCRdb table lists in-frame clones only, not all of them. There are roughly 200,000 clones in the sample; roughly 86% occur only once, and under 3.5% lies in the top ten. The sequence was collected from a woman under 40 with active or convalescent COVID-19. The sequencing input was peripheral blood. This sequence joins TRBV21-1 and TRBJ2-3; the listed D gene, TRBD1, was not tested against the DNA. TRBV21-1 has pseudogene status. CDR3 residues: CASSIRDRGQDTQYF. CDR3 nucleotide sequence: TGTGCCAGCAGCATCCGGGACAGGGGACAAGATACGCAGTATTTT.